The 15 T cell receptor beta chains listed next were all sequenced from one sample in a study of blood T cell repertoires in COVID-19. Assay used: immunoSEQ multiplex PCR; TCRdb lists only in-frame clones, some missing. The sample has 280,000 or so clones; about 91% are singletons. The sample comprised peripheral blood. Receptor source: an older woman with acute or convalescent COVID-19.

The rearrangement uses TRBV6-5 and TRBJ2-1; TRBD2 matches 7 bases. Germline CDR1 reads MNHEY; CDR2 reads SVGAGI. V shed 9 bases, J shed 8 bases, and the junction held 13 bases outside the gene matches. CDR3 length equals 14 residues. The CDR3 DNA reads TGTGCCAGGACGGAAGCGGGATCTAAAGATGAGCAGTTCTTC. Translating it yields CARTEAGSKDEQFF.

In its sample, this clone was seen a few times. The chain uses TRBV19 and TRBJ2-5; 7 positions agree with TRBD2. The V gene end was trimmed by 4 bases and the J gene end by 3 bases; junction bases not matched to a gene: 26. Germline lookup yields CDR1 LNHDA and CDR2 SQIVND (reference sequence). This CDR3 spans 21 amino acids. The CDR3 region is CASSKFSGRKIGGGSEETQYF. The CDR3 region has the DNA TGTGCCAGTAGTAAATTTTCCGGGAGGAAAATCGGCGGGGGTTCGGAAGAGACCCAGTACTTC.

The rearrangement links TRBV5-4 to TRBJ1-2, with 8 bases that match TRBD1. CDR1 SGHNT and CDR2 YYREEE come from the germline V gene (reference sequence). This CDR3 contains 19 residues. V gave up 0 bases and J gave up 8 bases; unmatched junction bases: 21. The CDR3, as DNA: TGTGCCAGCAGCTTGGGGGTAGCAGAGGGGAACAGGGGGTTGAGAGGCTACACCTTC. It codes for CASSLGVAEGNRGLRGYTF. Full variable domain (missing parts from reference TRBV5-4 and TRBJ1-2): ETGVTQSPTHLIKTRGQQVTLRCSSQSGHNTVSWYQQALGQGPQFIFQYYREEENGRGNFPPRFSGLQFPNYSSELNVNALELDDSALYLCASSLGVAEGNRGLRGYTFGSGTRLTVV.

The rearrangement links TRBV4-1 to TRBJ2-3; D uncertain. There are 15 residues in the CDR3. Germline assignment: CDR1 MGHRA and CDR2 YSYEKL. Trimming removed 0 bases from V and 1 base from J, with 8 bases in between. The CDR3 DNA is TGCGCCAGCAGCCAAGATCCCCTAGGCACAGATACGCAGTATTTT. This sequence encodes CASSQDPLGTDTQYF.

The CDR3 nucleotides read TGCGCCAGTCGACTAGCGCCCAGCACAGATACGCAGTATTTT. It encodes CASRLAPSTDTQYF. The rearrangement links TRBV4-1 to TRBJ2-3; 8 bases are shared with TRBD2. The V segment lost 9 bases and the J segment 0 bases; nucleotides outside the gene matches: 5. There are 14 residues in the CDR3. In germline, CDR1 is MGHRA, CDR2 YSYEKL.

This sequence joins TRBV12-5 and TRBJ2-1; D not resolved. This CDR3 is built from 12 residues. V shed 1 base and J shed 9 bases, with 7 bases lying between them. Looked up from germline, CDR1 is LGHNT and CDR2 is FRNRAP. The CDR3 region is CASGLAAGEQFF. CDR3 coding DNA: TGTGCTAGTGGTTTGGCGGCAGGTGAGCAGTTCTTC.

CDR3: CASSLVSNSPLHF. The DNA of the CDR3 is TGTGCCAGCAGCTTAGTCTCTAATTCACCCCTCCACTTT. This chain connects TRBV11-1 to TRBJ1-6; the D is unclear. The CDR3 length is 13 residues. V was trimmed by 1 base and J by 6 bases, leaving 4 bases between them. CDR1 and CDR2 (germline): SGHAT, FQDESV (reference sequence).

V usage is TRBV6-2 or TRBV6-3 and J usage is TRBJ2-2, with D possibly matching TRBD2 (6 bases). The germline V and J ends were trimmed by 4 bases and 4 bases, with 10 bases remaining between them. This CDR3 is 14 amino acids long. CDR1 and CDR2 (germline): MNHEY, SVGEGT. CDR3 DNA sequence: TGTGCCAGCAGTTGGGGACTTTCCACCGGGGAGCTGTTTTTT. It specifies CASSWGLSTGELFF.

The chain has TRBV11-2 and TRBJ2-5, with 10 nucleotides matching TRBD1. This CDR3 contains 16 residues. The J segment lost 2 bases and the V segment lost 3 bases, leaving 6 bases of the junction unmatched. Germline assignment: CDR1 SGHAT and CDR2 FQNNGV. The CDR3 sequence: CASSFNRDRGQETQYF. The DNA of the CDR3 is TGTGCCAGCAGCTTTAACCGGGACAGGGGTCAAGAGACCCAGTACTTC.

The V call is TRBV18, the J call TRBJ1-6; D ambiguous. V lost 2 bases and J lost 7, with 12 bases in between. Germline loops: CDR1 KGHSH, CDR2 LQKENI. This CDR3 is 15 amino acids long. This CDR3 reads CASSPGGTPNSPLHF. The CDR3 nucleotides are TGTGCCAGCTCACCAGGAGGAACTCCAAATTCACCCCTCCACTTT.

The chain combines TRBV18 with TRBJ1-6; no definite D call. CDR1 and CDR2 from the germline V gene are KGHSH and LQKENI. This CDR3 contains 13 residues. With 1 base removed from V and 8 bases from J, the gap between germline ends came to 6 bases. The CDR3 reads CASSPREYSPLHF. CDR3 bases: TGTGCCAGCTCACCACGAGAGTATTCACCCCTCCACTTT.

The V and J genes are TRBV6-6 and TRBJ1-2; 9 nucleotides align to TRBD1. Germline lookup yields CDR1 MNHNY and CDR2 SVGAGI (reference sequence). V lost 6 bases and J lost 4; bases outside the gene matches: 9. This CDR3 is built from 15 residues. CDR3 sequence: CASRRTGGGSYGYTF. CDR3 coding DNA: TGTGCCAGCAGACGTACAGGGGGCGGCAGCTATGGCTACACCTTC.

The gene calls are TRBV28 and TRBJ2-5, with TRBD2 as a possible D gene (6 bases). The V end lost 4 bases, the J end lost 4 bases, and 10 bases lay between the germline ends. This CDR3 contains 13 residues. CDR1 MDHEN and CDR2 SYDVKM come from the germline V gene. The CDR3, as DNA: TGTGCCAGCAGTTCCGGGACTCCAGAGACCCAGTACTTC. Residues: CASSSGTPETQYF.

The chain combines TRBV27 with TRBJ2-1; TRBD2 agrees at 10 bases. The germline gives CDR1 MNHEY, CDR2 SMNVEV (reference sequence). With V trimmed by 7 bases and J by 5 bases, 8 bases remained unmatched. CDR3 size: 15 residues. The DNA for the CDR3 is TGTGCCAGCATCCAGCGGGGGGGCTTGAACAATGAGCAGTTCTTC. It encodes CASIQRGGLNNEQFF.

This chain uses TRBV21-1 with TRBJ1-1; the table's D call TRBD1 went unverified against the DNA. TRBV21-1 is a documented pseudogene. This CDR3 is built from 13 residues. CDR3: CASCGTGHTEAFF. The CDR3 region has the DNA TGTGCCAGCTGTGGGACAGGACACACTGAAGCTTTCTTT.